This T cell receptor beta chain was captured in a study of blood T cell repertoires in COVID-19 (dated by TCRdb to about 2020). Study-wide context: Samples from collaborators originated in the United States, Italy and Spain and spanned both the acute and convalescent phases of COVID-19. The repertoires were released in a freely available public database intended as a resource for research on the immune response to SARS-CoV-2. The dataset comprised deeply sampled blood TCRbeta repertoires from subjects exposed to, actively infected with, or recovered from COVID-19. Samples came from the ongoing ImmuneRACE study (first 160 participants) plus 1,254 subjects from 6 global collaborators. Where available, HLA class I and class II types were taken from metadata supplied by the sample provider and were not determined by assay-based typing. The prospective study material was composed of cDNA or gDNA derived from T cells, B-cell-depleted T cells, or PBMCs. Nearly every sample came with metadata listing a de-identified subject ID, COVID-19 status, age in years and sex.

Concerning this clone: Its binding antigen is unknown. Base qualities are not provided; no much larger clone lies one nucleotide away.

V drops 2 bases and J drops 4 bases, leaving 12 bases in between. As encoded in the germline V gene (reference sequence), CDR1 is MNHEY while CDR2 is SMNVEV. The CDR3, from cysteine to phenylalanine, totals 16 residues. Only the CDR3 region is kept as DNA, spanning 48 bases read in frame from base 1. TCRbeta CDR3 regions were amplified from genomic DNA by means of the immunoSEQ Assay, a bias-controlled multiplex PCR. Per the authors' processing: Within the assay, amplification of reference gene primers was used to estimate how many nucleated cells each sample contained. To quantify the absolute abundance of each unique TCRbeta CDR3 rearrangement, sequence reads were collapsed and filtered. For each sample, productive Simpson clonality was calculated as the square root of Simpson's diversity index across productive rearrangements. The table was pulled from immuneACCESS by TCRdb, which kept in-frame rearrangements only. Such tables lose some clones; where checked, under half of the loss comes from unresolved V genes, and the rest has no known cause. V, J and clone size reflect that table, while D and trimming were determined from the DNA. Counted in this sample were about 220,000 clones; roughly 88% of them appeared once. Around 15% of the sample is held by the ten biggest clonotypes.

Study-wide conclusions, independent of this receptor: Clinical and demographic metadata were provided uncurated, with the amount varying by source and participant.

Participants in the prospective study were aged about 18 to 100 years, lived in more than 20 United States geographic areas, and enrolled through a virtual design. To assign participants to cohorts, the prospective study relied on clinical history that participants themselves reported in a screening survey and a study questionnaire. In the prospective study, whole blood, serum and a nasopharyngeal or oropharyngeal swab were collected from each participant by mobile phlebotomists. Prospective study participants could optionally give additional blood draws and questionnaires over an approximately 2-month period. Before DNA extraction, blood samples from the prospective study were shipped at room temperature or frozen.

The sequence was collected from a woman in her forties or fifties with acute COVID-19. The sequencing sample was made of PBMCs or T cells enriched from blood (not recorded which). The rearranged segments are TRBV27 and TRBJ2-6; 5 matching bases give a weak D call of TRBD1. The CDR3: CASSLGQGNGANVLTF. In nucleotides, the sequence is TGTGCCAGCAGTTTAGGGCAGGGAAACGGGGCCAACGTCCTGACTTTC.